This TCR beta chain was observed in a study of CD8 T cells in ankylosing spondylitis. Study-wide results and caveats: Matched synovial fluid from ankylosing spondylitis patients was reported to be enriched for disease-linked clones.

The CDR3 sequence is 15 residues long. In germline, CDR1 is ENHRY, CDR2 SYGVKD. V was shortened by 1 base and J by 3 bases, with 12 bases between the two germline ends. TCRdb re-analysed the 5' RACE reads in MiXCR, keeping a single row per CDR3 protein. The sample holds some 200,000 distinct CDR3 sequences; around 13% are singletons and the top ten take 15% to 20%. This clonotype showed up just a few times. Its antigen is undetermined. The V gene is TRBV10-3, the J gene TRBJ1-1; possibly TRBD1 for D (6 bases). The TCR was taken from a male donor with ankylosing spondylitis or in good health (not recorded which). The sample taken for sequencing was blood, either unsorted or a sorted T cell fraction (not recorded which). The CDR3 DNA is TGTGCCATCAGTGAGTTACAGGGCCGAGACACTGAAGCTTTCTTT. Translating gives CAISELQGRDTEAFF.